This TCR beta chain appears in the sequencing data of a study of blood T cell repertoires in COVID-19. Study summary: COVID-19 samples collected from the United States, Italy and Spain covered acute and convalescent phases.

In germline, CDR1 is SGHTA, CDR2 FQGTGA. V lost 5 bases and J lost 5; bases outside the gene matches: 10. The CDR3 is 15 amino acids. In the original processing: Estimation of nucleated cell counts relied on the amplification of reference gene primers. The method was immunoSEQ multiplex PCR; TCRdb's version includes in-frame clones alone and lacks a portion of them. The DNA was the basis for D and trimming; V, J and clone size are from that table. The table lists about 87,000 clones, 60% to 80% of them singletons. This clonotype originated in a woman aged 45-65 years with acute or convalescent COVID-19. This chain joins TRBV7-3 and TRBJ1-1; 8 bases map to TRBD1. Sequenced: peripheral blood. Here the CDR3 reads CASSQSGGAGTEAFF. The DNA for the CDR3 is TGTGCCAGCAGCCAATCAGGGGGCGCGGGTACTGAAGCTTTCTTT.